A selection of T cell receptor beta chains follows, all from one sample in a study of OX40 agonist ivuxolimab in advanced cancers. Data came from immunoSEQ multiplex PCR; TCRdb stores just in-frame clones and leaves some out. This table has 99,000 or so clones, approximately 94% appearing once. The sample consisted of CD4+ or CD8+ T cells sorted from blood, taken in a trial of the OX40 agonist ivuxolimab. The receptors were sampled from an adult with an advanced solid tumor such as melanoma, head and neck, liver or kidney cancer. Both conserved end residues are part of each CDR3.

V gene: TRBV9
CDR3 length: 15
CDR3 protein: CASSVVGRFADTQYF

V gene: TRBV10-3
CDR3 length: 13
CDR3 protein: CAIRPPQLYGYTF

V gene: TRBV18
CDR3 length: 15
CDR3 protein: CASSPTGAYHYGYTF

V gene: TRBV28
CDR3 length: 16
CDR3 protein: CASSRGRGPAQETQYF

V gene: TRBV5-1
CDR3 length: 15
CDR3 protein: CASSFLWGRGNEQFF

V gene: TRBV7-2
CDR3 length: 20
CDR3 protein: CASSLAQGSPLAAFTDTQYF

V gene: TRBV7-8
CDR3 length: 15
CDR3 protein: CASSLGIGRVNEQFF

V gene: TRBV7-2
CDR3 length: 14
CDR3 protein: CASSPQGASYEQYF

V gene: TRBV7-2
CDR3 length: 15
CDR3 protein: CASSSSSGGTGELFF

V gene: TRBV19
CDR3 length: 13
CDR3 protein: CASSRGQSYEQYF

V gene: TRBV28
CDR3 length: 14
CDR3 protein: CASKTWANSYEQYF

V gene: TRBV27
CDR3 length: 16
CDR3 protein: CASSSTGWFFTGELFF

V gene: TRBV7-6
CDR3 length: 15
CDR3 protein: CASSKRTSGQETQYF